The sequence of this T cell receptor beta chain was determined in a study of T cells in Graves' hyperthyroidism and ophthalmopathy. Study-wide results and caveats: Most thyroid clonotypes expanded above 0.001 were also detected in blood.

Germline V lookup: CDR1 MNHNS, CDR2 SASEGT. This CDR3 region has 12 residues. Trimming shortened V by 6 bases and J by 13 bases, and 16 bases separated the two germline ends. To note about this clonotype: No antigen is known for it.

Amplified TCR beta CDR3 regions came from RNA transcripts. Carried out on the TCR CDR3, a first-round RT-PCR used the HTBI primer set. TCRdb passed the multiplex PCR reads through MiXCR, listing each CDR3 protein once. The data show approximately 490,000 distinct CDR3 sequences, 22% seen once. Sample: blood. V is TRBV6-1 and J is TRBJ2-1; D call uncertain. This sequence was found in a woman in her 70s with Graves' ophthalmopathy. The CDR3 DNA follows: TGTGCCAGCAGCAAAGACGGTCCATCCCAGTTCTTC. This translates into CASSKDGPSQFF.